One and the same sample provided the 21 T cell receptor beta chains below, sequenced in a study of T cells after yellow fever vaccination. One entry per CDR3 protein results from TCRdb running MiXCR on the 5' RACE reads. The table has 510,000 or so distinct CDR3 sequences, about 19% seen once. The material sequenced was PBMCs, taken 15 days after the yellow fever booster vaccination. Source of these receptors: a young man who received the YFV17D yellow fever vaccine.

This clonotype has just a few counts. V gene TRBV6-2 or TRBV6-3 combines with J gene TRBJ2-7, with 7 bases that match TRBD2. The CDR3 loop spans 18 amino acids. CDR1 MNHEY and CDR2 SVGEGT come from the germline V gene. V shed 5 bases and J 3 bases; nucleotides not matched to a gene: 19. CDR3 in DNA: TGTGCCAGCAGTGTGCGCGGGAGCCGGAGTTTAAGCAACTACGAGCAGTACTTC. It yields the protein CASSVRGSRSLSNYEQYF.

The sample holds a few counts of this clonotype. The chain couples TRBV7-2 to TRBJ2-7; D gene ambiguous. This CDR3 is 14 amino acids long. CDR1 and CDR2 from the germline V gene are SGHTA and FQGNSA. Trimming took off 0 bases at V and 2 bases at J, with 8 bases between the two ends. CDR3 loop: CASSLAPAAYEQYF. DNA of the CDR3: TGTGCCAGCAGCTTAGCGCCGGCAGCCTACGAGCAGTACTTC.

The chain recombines TRBV5-1 with TRBJ1-6, with D possibly being TRBD1 (5 bases). Germline CDR1 SGHRS, CDR2 YFSETQ. V was trimmed by 6 bases and J by 10 bases, leaving 17 bases between them. The CDR3 runs to 14 residues. For the CDR3, the DNA is TGCGCCAGCACAGATGCGGGGGAGCAGTCACCCCTCCACTTT. Translated, it gives CASTDAGEQSPLHF.

J is TRBJ2-5 and V is TRBV10-3; possible D gene TRBD2, 6 bases. CDR1 and CDR2 from the germline V gene are ENHRY and SYGVKD. The CDR3 has 13 residues. Trimming removed 0 bases from V and 5 bases from J, with 7 bases in between. This chain's CDR3 is CAISESGRETQYF. For the CDR3, the DNA is TGTGCCATCAGTGAGTCGGGGAGGGAGACCCAGTACTTC.

The gene calls are TRBV3-1 and TRBJ1-2, with D hard to call. Trimming pared 3 bases from V and 8 bases from J, leaving 19 bases between. The CDR3 sequence is 15 residues long. Germline V gene lookup returns CDR1 LGHDT and CDR2 YNNKEL (reference sequence). The CDR3 loop is CASSQEGLPGGGYTF. The CDR3 coding sequence is TGTGCCAGCAGCCAGGAAGGGTTACCGGGCGGCGGCTACACCTTC.

In this sample, this clonotype turned up a few times. The V and J genes are TRBV19 and TRBJ1-4; no reliable D call. This CDR3 spans 13 amino acids. Trimming took 6 bases from V and 7 from J, leaving 12 bases between them. Germline lookup yields CDR1 LNHDA and CDR2 SQIVND (reference sequence). CDR3 nucleotides: TGTGCCAGTAGCAGACGCGGGTTTGAAAAACTGTTTTTT. It codes for CASSRRGFEKLFF.

This chain uses TRBV10-3 with TRBJ2-3; D may be TRBD1 or TRBD2 (6 bases each). Germline lookup yields CDR1 ENHRY and CDR2 SYGVKD. The CDR3 is made up of 16 amino acids. With 5 bases removed from V and 2 bases from J, the gap between germline ends came to 17 bases. CDR3 nucleotide sequence: TGTGCCATCAGTTTTCGAGGGGGGAAGGCCACAGATACGCAGTATTTT. Protein sequence: CAISFRGGKATDTQYF.

The chain couples TRBV18 to TRBJ2-1; D not resolved. Germline CDR1 reads KGHSH; CDR2 reads LQKENI. This CDR3 contains 13 residues. Trimming shortened V by 6 bases and J by 4 bases, and 10 bases separated the two germline ends. CDR3 in amino acids: CASSGEEYNEQFF. Written as DNA, the CDR3 is TGTGCCAGCTCCGGAGAGGAGTACAATGAGCAGTTCTTC.

There are many counts of this clonotype. This chain connects TRBV5-1 to TRBJ2-1, with D unresolved. From germline, CDR1 is SGHRS and CDR2 YFSETQ. The CDR3 extends over 15 amino acids. Between the trimmed V and J ends, which lost 0 bases and 4 bases, there was a span of 11 bases. The DNA of the CDR3 is TGCGCCAGCAGCTTGGTTGTTAGCCATTACAATGAGCAGTTCTTC. It specifies CASSLVVSHYNEQFF.

The chain recombines TRBV27 with TRBJ2-2, with 9 positions matching TRBD2. With 6 bases clipped from V and 0 bases from J, the junction kept 5 bases outside the gene matches. The V gene's germline CDR1 is MNHEY and CDR2 SMNVEV (reference sequence). The CDR3 sequence is 16 residues long. CDR3 DNA: TGTGCCAGCAGCTCAGGACTAGCGTCGAACACCGGGGAGCTGTTTTTT. As protein: CASSSGLASNTGELFF.

The rearrangement joins TRBV13 to TRBJ2-3; D uncertain. Trimming cost V 4 bases and J 1 base, with 9 bases left between them. The CDR3 contains 14 residues. Germline values: CDR1 PRHDT, CDR2 FYEKMQ (reference sequence). CDR3 region: CASSSRPRTDTQYF. CDR3 sequence (DNA): TGTGCCAGCAGCTCCCGGCCGCGCACAGATACGCAGTATTTT.

The V and J genes are TRBV15 and TRBJ2-7, with 7 bases matching TRBD1. With 4 bases clipped from V and 5 bases from J, the junction kept 17 bases outside the gene matches. The CDR3 length is 17 residues. Germline lookup yields CDR1 LNHNV and CDR2 YYDKDF (reference sequence). CDR3 sequence: CATSNDPTETGRHEQYF. In DNA form, the CDR3 reads TGTGCCACCAGCAATGACCCAACCGAGACAGGGCGACACGAGCAGTACTTC.

This chain links TRBV20-1 with TRBJ2-7; no firm D call. V was pared by 4 bases and J by 3 bases, with 10 bases between. Germline V gene sequence: CDR1 DFQATT, CDR2 SNEGSKA (reference sequence). CDR3 length equals 12 residues. The CDR3 region is CSANGVFYEQYF. The CDR3 nucleotides read TGCAGTGCTAACGGTGTTTTCTACGAGCAGTACTTC.

V is TRBV5-1 and J is TRBJ2-7; 8 bases line up with TRBD1. With V trimmed by 4 bases and J by 6 bases, 12 bases remained unmatched. The CDR3 is made up of 15 amino acids. Germline V gives CDR1 SGHRS, CDR2 YFSETQ. The CDR3 DNA reads TGCGCCAGCAGCGCGAGGACAGGGAGTACCCCCGAGCAGTACTTC. Protein sequence: CASSARTGSTPEQYF.

This clonotype appeared a few times. The chain has TRBV5-4 and TRBJ2-3, with a weak D call TRBD2 (6 bases). Germline V gene lookup returns CDR1 SGHNT and CDR2 YYREEE (reference sequence). V was trimmed by 4 bases and J by 6 bases, leaving 15 bases between them. The length of the CDR3 is 14 residues. The CDR3 DNA sequence: TGTGCCAGCAGCGCCGGGAGTATCGGCGATACGCAGTATTTT. Translation gives CASSAGSIGDTQYF.

This clonotype was seen a handful of times. The chain carries TRBV3-1 and TRBJ2-5; D ambiguous. Trimming took off 6 bases at V and 1 base at J, with 6 bases between the two ends. This CDR3 region has 12 residues. Germline V gives CDR1 LGHDT, CDR2 YNNKEL (reference sequence). CDR3 bases: TGTGCCAGCAGACGACTCCAAGAGACCCAGTACTTC. Amino acids: CASRRLQETQYF.

This clonotype has a handful of counts. This chain uses TRBV25-1 with TRBJ2-5; maybe TRBD2 (5 bases). The CDR3 is made up of 17 amino acids. Per the germline V gene, CDR1 is MGHDK and CDR2 is SYGVNS. V dropped 2 bases and J dropped 1 base, with 17 bases sitting between them. CDR3: CASSERRATLRQETQYF. The CDR3 region has the DNA TGTGCCAGCAGTGAAAGGCGGGCTACTCTTCGCCAAGAGACCCAGTACTTC.

This clonotype was seen more than once but under ten times. The CDR3 spells CSARLTVNQPQHF. The CDR3 DNA reads TGCAGTGCTAGGTTAACCGTCAATCAGCCCCAGCATTTT. The chain has TRBV20-1 and TRBJ1-5; D unclear. Between the trimmed V and J ends, which lost 3 bases and 3 bases, there was a span of 9 bases. Germline assignment: CDR1 DFQATT and CDR2 SNEGSKA (reference sequence). The CDR3 spans 13 residues.

This chain links TRBV11-2 with TRBJ2-1; 7 nucleotides align to TRBD1. J lost 2 bases, V lost 1 base, and 5 bases had no gene match. The CDR3 covers 16 residues. Germline CDR1 SGHAT, CDR2 FQNNGV. The CDR3 protein is CASSLVPGGPYNEQFF. The CDR3 DNA reads TGTGCCAGCAGCTTAGTCCCAGGGGGTCCCTACAATGAGCAGTTCTTC.

The gene calls are TRBV5-4 and TRBJ2-2; 8 nucleotides match TRBD1. The V segment lost 2 bases and the J segment 6 bases; nucleotides outside the gene matches: 6. Germline CDR1 reads SGHNT; CDR2 reads YYREEE (reference sequence). The CDR3 runs to 15 residues. The CDR3 here is CASSFDRGYAGELFF. CDR3 DNA: TGTGCCAGCAGCTTCGACAGGGGCTACGCCGGGGAGCTGTTTTTT.

This clonotype came up a few times. The chain employs TRBV20-1 and TRBJ2-1; unclear D gene. The germline CDR1 and CDR2 sequences are DFQATT and SNEGSKA (reference sequence). This CDR3 contains 13 residues. V was pared by 6 bases and J by 0 bases, with 9 bases between. DNA of the CDR3: TGCAGTGCACGGACGAGCTCCTACAATGAGCAGTTCTTC. Protein: CSARTSSYNEQFF.